Included here is one TCR beta chain sequence, with context. The data stem from a study of OX40 agonist ivuxolimab in advanced cancers. On the study more broadly: Patients took ivuxolimab, an agonistic anti-OX40 (CD134) antibody. Recorded diagnoses for dose-escalation patients were hepatocellular carcinoma, melanoma, renal cell or head and neck cancer.

Clones were read by immunoSEQ multiplex PCR, and TCRdb kept only the in-frame ones, dropping some. The table shows approximately 68,000 clones, with approximately 78% occurring only once. Autoimmune disease history or systemic immunosuppression led to patient exclusion. Germline CDR1 and CDR2: GTSNPN and SVGIG (reference sequence). Trimming left V 4 bases short and J 6 bases short, with 13 bases between. The length of the CDR3 is 13 residues. Sequencing used CD4+ or CD8+ T cells sorted from blood, obtained in a trial of the OX40 agonist ivuxolimab. V usage is TRBV30 and J usage is TRBJ2-1; D could derive from TRBD1 or TRBD2 (5 bases each). The sequence derives from an adult with an advanced solid tumor such as melanoma, head and neck, liver or kidney cancer. In nucleotides, the CDR3 is TGTGCCTGGAATCCGGGACCCAGCAATGAGCAGTTCTTC. The encoded protein is CAWNPGPSNEQFF.